Detailed here is one T cell receptor beta chain. One end of the junction fails to match germline, which may point to a read error. This sample is drawn from a study of T cell responses to AZD1222 COVID-19 vaccine. The germline V gene encodes CDR1 SEHNR and CDR2 FQNEAQ (reference sequence). The CDR3 contains 15 residues. Only in-frame clones appear in the TCRdb table, and some are missing; sequencing was by immunoSEQ multiplex PCR. Of 140,000 or so clones in the sample, 86% are singletons; the top ten hold less than 6%. This receptor was identified in an adult who received the AZD1222 COVID-19 vaccine. This specimen was peripheral blood, taken 28 days after the second AZD1222 dose. The chain uses TRBV7-9 and TRBJ2-1; D not certain. The CDR3 is CASRLDPSSYNEQFF. CDR3 DNA sequence: TGTGCCAGCCGCTTGGACCCGAGCTCCTACAATGAGCAGTTCTTC.